The 28 T cell receptor beta chains below all came from one sample that was sequenced in a study of Graves' ophthalmopathy and Graves' hyperthyroidism. The study amplified TCR beta CDR3 regions using RNA transcripts. RT-PCR was first run with HTBI primers, then multiplex PCR in a second round. TCRdb re-called the multiplex PCR reads with MiXCR, one entry per CDR3 protein. The table lists some 370,000 distinct CDR3 sequences, approximately 17% of them singletons. What was sequenced was peripheral blood. These receptors were taken from an adult woman with stable Graves' hyperthyroidism.

The V and J genes are TRBV5-1 and TRBJ1-2, with 7 bases that match TRBD1. This CDR3 is 14 amino acids long. V shed 3 bases and J 8 bases; nucleotides not matched to a gene: 10. CDR1 and CDR2 (germline): SGHRS, YFSETQ. CDR3 DNA: TGCGCCAGCAGCTCAAACCGACAGGGATGGGGCTACACCTTC. Translated, it gives CASSSNRQGWGYTF.

This clonotype was recorded once. A single base separates this from a much larger clone, so it may be a read error. CDR3 DNA sequence: TGTGCCGCCAGCAGAGACGGCGAAGCCTACGAGCAGTACTTC. As protein: CAASRDGEAYEQYF. V usage is TRBV15 and J usage is TRBJ2-7; D uncertain. The CDR3 spans 14 residues. Germline V gene sequence: CDR1 LNHNV, CDR2 YYDKDF (reference sequence).

In this sample, this clonotype turned up many times. V is TRBV6-1 and J is TRBJ2-5; the D call may be TRBD1 or TRBD2 (5 bases each). There are 17 residues in the CDR3. Trimming took 6 bases from V and 4 from J, leaving 24 bases between them. Germline assignment: CDR1 MNHNS and CDR2 SASEGT. The CDR3 DNA reads as TGTGCCAGCAGCCGAGATAAAGACGGGACCCGAGGAGAGACCCAGTACTTC. Its translation is CASSRDKDGTRGETQYF.

In its sample, this clonotype was seen many times. V is TRBV28 and J is TRBJ2-7, with unresolved D. Trimming took 3 bases from V and 5 from J, leaving 8 bases between them. Germline V gene sequence: CDR1 MDHEN, CDR2 SYDVKM. This CDR3 has 12 residues. The CDR3 DNA follows: TGTGCCAGCAGTTTTGGTCTCAACGAGCAGTACTTC. Its protein is CASSFGLNEQYF. Full variable domain (outside the CDR3, taken from reference TRBV28 and TRBJ2-7): DVKVTQSSRYLVKRTGEKVFLECVQDMDHENMFWYRQDPGLGLRLIYFSYDVKMKEKGDIPEGYSVSREKKERFSLILESASTNQTSMYLCASSFGLNEQYFGPGTRLTVT.

This clonotype was counted ten times or more. The chain recombines TRBV29-1 with TRBJ2-5; no clear D gene. The germline V gene encodes CDR1 SQVTM and CDR2 ANQGSEA. This CDR3 contains 15 residues. Trimming took off 0 bases at V and 5 bases at J, with 16 bases between the two ends. CDR3 residues: CSVEDLSRLGETQYF. The CDR3 nucleotides are TGCAGCGTTGAAGATCTTTCTAGGCTGGGGGAGACCCAGTACTTC.

This clonotype was picked up many times. Without the conserved terminal phenylalanine or tryptophan, this CDR3 likely stems from a read error. The rearrangement joins TRBV29-1 to TRBJ2-7; D is uncertain. CDR1 SQVTM and CDR2 ANQGSEA come from the germline V gene. V lost 4 bases, J lost 4 bases, and 11 bases lay in between. The CDR3 consists of 12 residues. CDR3 sequence: CSVGVSSYEQYS. CDR3 sequence (DNA): TGCAGCGTTGGCGTAAGTAGTTACGAGCAGTACTCC.

This clonotype was observed at least ten times. The chain uses TRBV20-1 and TRBJ2-2; D gene unclear. Per germline, CDR1 DFQATT and CDR2 SNEGSKA (reference sequence). The CDR3 is 15 residues long. Trimming left V 0 bases short and J 0 bases short, with 8 bases between. CDR3 bases: TGCAGTGCTAGAGATCATGGGACGAACACCGGGGAGCTGTTTTTT. Translated, it gives CSARDHGTNTGELFF.

This clonotype has ten or more counts. This chain uses TRBV28 with TRBJ2-5; 7 bases match TRBD1. The V gene end was trimmed by 7 bases and the J gene end by 1 base; junction bases not matched to a gene: 6. The CDR3 sequence is 14 residues long. CDR1 MDHEN and CDR2 SYDVKM come from the germline V gene. The CDR3 protein is CASNTHRGQETQYF. The CDR3 nucleotides are TGTGCCAGCAATACCCACAGGGGCCAAGAGACCCAGTACTTC.

This clonotype has more than one count but fewer than ten. The chain links TRBV29-1 to TRBJ2-7, with 8 bases identical to TRBD2. The length of the CDR3 is 15 residues. V gave up 0 bases and J gave up 6 bases; unmatched junction bases: 10. In germline, CDR1 is SQVTM, CDR2 ANQGSEA. CDR3 residues: CSVEEDSRGGLEQYF. The CDR3, as DNA: TGCAGCGTTGAAGAAGACTCCCGGGGGGGACTCGAGCAGTACTTC.

This clonotype was seen many times. J is TRBJ2-7 and V is TRBV6-8; D gene unclear. V lost 3 bases, J lost 4 bases, and 10 bases lay in between. The length of the CDR3 is 13 residues. Germline V CDR1 and CDR2: MNHGY, SAAAGT. CDR3 sequence reads: CASSYIVSYEQYF. CDR3 DNA sequence: TGTGCCAGCAGTTATATTGTAAGTTACGAGCAGTACTTC.

This clonotype was recorded at least ten times. The V gene is TRBV18, the J gene TRBJ1-1; possible D gene TRBD1, 6 bases. The CDR3 has 14 residues. Germline V gives CDR1 KGHSH, CDR2 LQKENI. Deletions cut 0 bases from V and 8 bases from J, with 13 bases between. CDR3 DNA: TGTGCCAGCTCACCACCTTCGATAGGACAGGAAGCTTTCTTT. Its protein is CASSPPSIGQEAFF.

Many counts were recorded for this clonotype. The gene calls are TRBV5-1 and TRBJ1-1; the D gene is possibly TRBD1 (5 bases). CDR1 and CDR2 (germline): SGHRS, YFSETQ. V shed 2 bases and J shed 3 bases, with 8 bases lying between them. The CDR3 totals 13 residues. The CDR3 nucleotides read TGCGCCAGCAGCTTTTCGGGGGACACTGAAGCTTTCTTT. As protein: CASSFSGDTEAFF.

This clonotype was counted ten times or more. At one of its ends the junction is not consistent with the germline gene, which may arise from a read error. The chain couples TRBV11-2 to TRBJ1-1, with a possible D match to TRBD1 (5 bases). The CDR3 runs to 14 residues. The germline V gene encodes CDR1 SGHAT and CDR2 FQNNGV. The CDR3 nucleotides read TGTGTCAGCAGCTTAGTGTGGGGACCGCATGAAGCTTTCTTT. Protein product: CVSSLVWGPHEAFF.

This clonotype occurred many times. The V call is TRBV30, the J call TRBJ2-7; TRBD1 matches at 9 bases. CDR3 length: 13 residues. CDR1 is GTSNPN and CDR2 is SVGIG in the germline V gene (reference sequence). Losses at the gene ends were 8 bases for V and 1 base for J; bases not matched to a gene: 6. The CDR3 spells CALPGQGSYEQYF. The CDR3 DNA reads as TGTGCCCTTCCGGGACAGGGTTCCTACGAGCAGTACTTC.

This clonotype was picked up many times. Sequence at one end of the junction differs from germline and may be a read error. CDR3 in amino acids: CASSSGVSGRRDF. The CDR3 region has the DNA TGTGCCAGCAGCTCGGGGGTTAGCGGTCGAAGGGACTTC. The rearrangement links TRBV7-2 to TRBJ2-5, with a tentative D call TRBD2 (6 bases). The germline V gene encodes CDR1 SGHTA and CDR2 FQGNSA. This CDR3 comprises 13 residues. The full variable domain, rest sourced from reference TRBV7-2 and TRBJ2-5, is GAGVSQSPSNKVTEKGKDVELRCDPISGHTALYWYRQSLGQGLEFLIYFQGNSAPDKSGLPSDRFSAERTGGSVSTLTIQRTQQEDSAVYLCASSSGVSGRRDFGPGTRLLVL.

The chain carries TRBV12-3 or TRBV12-4 and TRBJ2-7; 8 nucleotides agree with TRBD1. The CDR3 totals 14 residues. V lost 7 bases and J lost 6; bases outside the gene matches: 11. In DNA form, the CDR3 reads TGTGCCAGCACTTTTGGACAGGGCTCCGCCGAGCAGTACTTC. Protein product: CASTFGQGSAEQYF.

This clonotype was observed at least ten times. The V gene is TRBV4-1, the J gene TRBJ1-1, with D perhaps matching TRBD1 (5 bases). The V and J ends lost 1 base and 8 bases respectively, with 11 bases between them. The CDR3 has 13 amino acids. CDR1 and CDR2 (germline): MGHRA, YSYEKL. In DNA form, the CDR3 reads TGCGCCAGCAGCCAAGTTGACGGGGGAGAAGCTTTCTTT. Translating it yields CASSQVDGGEAFF.

The sample holds many counts of this clonotype. The chain is built from TRBV9 and TRBJ1-1; weak D call: TRBD1 (6 bases). Looked up from germline, CDR1 is SGDLS and CDR2 is YYNGEE. The length of the CDR3 is 16 residues. Deletions cut 2 bases from V and 0 bases from J, with 14 bases between. The CDR3 loop reads CASSVDPGAMNTEAFF. The CDR3 DNA reads as TGTGCCAGCAGCGTGGACCCAGGGGCCATGAACACTGAAGCTTTCTTT.

At least ten counts were recorded for this clonotype. This chain uses TRBV13 with TRBJ2-7, with D unclear. The CDR3 totals 14 residues. Trimming removed 3 bases from V and 6 bases from J, with 15 bases in between. Germline-derived CDR1 and CDR2 are PRHDT and FYEKMQ (reference sequence). CDR3: CASSFPGRSFEQYF. The CDR3 bases are TGTGCCAGCAGCTTCCCAGGACGGAGTTTCGAGCAGTACTTC.

This clonotype came up many times. The chain employs TRBV27 and TRBJ1-2, with TRBD1 matching over 7 bases. V dropped 5 bases and J dropped 5; count of bases not matched to a gene: 11. Germline CDR1 reads MNHEY; CDR2 reads SMNVEV (reference sequence). The CDR3 covers 15 residues. The CDR3 loop is CASSQTRTGPYGYTF. The CDR3 region has the DNA TGTGCCAGCAGTCAAACTAGGACAGGCCCATATGGCTACACCTTC.

This clonotype was counted at least ten times. The rearrangement uses TRBV4-1 and TRBJ1-5; tentatively, D is TRBD1 (5 bases). Germline lookup yields CDR1 MGHRA and CDR2 YSYEKL. The CDR3 runs to 14 residues. Trimming took 4 bases from V and 5 from J, leaving 12 bases between them. The CDR3 protein is CASSRGLMDQPQHF. CDR3 DNA sequence: TGCGCCAGCAGCCGGGGACTAATGGATCAGCCCCAGCATTTT.

In its sample, this clonotype was seen many times. The chain carries TRBV19 and TRBJ2-7; TRBD2 is a possible D gene (5 bases). CDR3 length: 14 residues. Germline CDR1 LNHDA, CDR2 SQIVND (reference sequence). V lost 3 bases to trimming and J lost 2 bases, with 11 bases between them. The CDR3 here is CASSIRAAPYEQYF. Written as DNA, the CDR3 is TGTGCCAGTAGTATCCGAGCGGCACCCTACGAGCAGTACTTC.

The V and J genes are TRBV6-1 and TRBJ2-2; D not certain. Trimming removed 7 bases at V and 6 bases at J, with 18 bases between. The CDR3 length is 15 residues. Looked up from germline, CDR1 is MNHNS and CDR2 is SASEGT. The CDR3 is CASNPGRLSAGELFF. CDR3 nucleotide sequence: TGTGCCAGCAACCCCGGACGGCTGAGTGCCGGGGAGCTGTTTTTT.

The chain employs TRBV5-1 and TRBJ1-1; D gene uncertain. Between the trimmed V and J ends, which lost 0 bases and 4 bases, there was a span of 10 bases. Germline CDR1 is SGHRS and CDR2 is YFSETQ. The CDR3 totals 14 residues. DNA of the CDR3: TGCGCCAGCAGCTTGGACCCGACCCCCACTGAAGCTTTCTTT. Translated, it gives CASSLDPTPTEAFF.

The chain couples TRBV18 to TRBJ1-1, with TRBD1 matching over 8 bases. Trimming at V came to 1 base and at J to 4 bases, leaving 8 bases not matched to a gene. Looked up from germline, CDR1 is KGHSH and CDR2 is LQKENI. This CDR3 contains 16 residues. The CDR3 coding sequence is TGTGCCAGCTCACCACAAACAGGGGGTTCCGGCACTGAAGCTTTCTTT. Protein sequence: CASSPQTGGSGTEAFF. Full variable domain (rest looked up from reference TRBV18 and TRBJ1-1): NAGVMQNPRHLVRRRGQEARLRCSPMKGHSHVYWYRQLPEEGLKFMVYLQKENIIDESGMPKERFSAEFPKEGPSILRIQQVVRGDSAAYFCASSPQTGGSGTEAFFGQGTRLTVV.

This clonotype was counted many times. The rearrangement links TRBV7-2 to TRBJ1-5; D not resolved. The V end lost 5 bases, the J end lost 9 bases, and 14 bases lay between the germline ends. The germline gives CDR1 SGHTA, CDR2 FQGNSA. This CDR3 has 13 residues. The CDR3 DNA reads TGTGCCAGCAGCGCAGAGATGTTAGTGCCCCAGCATTTT. Residues: CASSAEMLVPQHF.

In this sample, this clonotype turned up many times. The rearrangement links TRBV27 to TRBJ1-5; the D gene is possibly TRBD1 (5 bases). The germline V gene has CDR1 MNHEY and CDR2 SMNVEV (reference sequence). V dropped 2 bases and J dropped 5 bases, with 10 bases sitting between them. This CDR3 region has 14 residues. This CDR3 reads CASSLQGGHQPQHF. In nucleotides, the CDR3 is TGTGCCAGCAGTTTACAGGGCGGGCATCAGCCCCAGCATTTT.

Many counts were recorded for this clonotype. This rearrangement joins TRBV6-5 to TRBJ1-1; possibly TRBD1 for D (5 bases). The CDR3 has 14 amino acids. Per germline, CDR1 MNHEY and CDR2 SVGAGI. V was shortened by 0 bases and J by 7 bases, with 12 bases between the two germline ends. The DNA of the CDR3 is TGTGCCAGCAGTTACTCGGGGCTGGACGGTGAAGCTTTCTTT. Amino acids: CASSYSGLDGEAFF.